This T cell receptor (beta chain) was sequenced during a study of human T cells and chemical hapten exposure. Study information: Patients got weekly scalp diphenylcyclopropenone doses over the roughly 24-week study.

The CDR3 covers 15 residues. Between the trimmed V and J ends, which lost 4 bases and 0 bases, there was a span of 10 bases. Germline-derived CDR1 and CDR2 are SGHNT and YENEEA. Study results and caveats: Counts of TCRs above 1 in 1000 frequency stayed unchanged with DPC sensitization. Expanded TCRs were compared with controls, and the expanded TCRs formed significantly more large CDR3 similarity clusters.

Note on this clonotype: As yet, its antigen is unknown.

Time point reported: patch test 2, 6 weeks after DPC sensitization. Specified treatment: therapeutic diphenylcyclopropenone sensitization with weekly scalp DPC. TCRdb ran MiXCR on the RACE reads and lists one entry per CDR3 protein. The sample has over 130,000 distinct CDR3 sequences; 10% to 15% are singletons. The rearrangement uses TRBV11-3 and TRBJ2-1, with TRBD2 as a possible D gene (6 bases). The sample consisted of whole blood, taken in connection with sensitization to the hapten diphenylcyclopropenone (DPC). The receptor was derived from a woman in her 50s with alopecia areata. Some clones in this sample may be carry-over from other donors' samples. CDR3 nucleotides: TGTGCCAGCAGCTCAAGGGGAGGCTCCTACAATGAGCAGTTCTTC. The encoded protein is CASSSRGGSYNEQFF.